This T cell receptor (beta chain) was retrieved from a study of patients and donors after allogeneic stem cell transplantation. This clonotype was detected a few times. Trimming took 0 bases from V and 0 from J, leaving 15 bases between them. This CDR3 region has 17 residues. Germline lookup yields CDR1 SGHRS and CDR2 YFSETQ. TCRdb independently ran MiXCR on the RT-PCR reads; one entry per CDR3 protein. This table has roughly 150,000 distinct CDR3 sequences, about a quarter appearing once. Sequenced sample: blood, either unsorted or a sorted T cell fraction (not recorded which). The clonotype originates from a human donor who was either an allogeneic HSCT recipient or a stem cell or donor lymphocyte infusion donor (not recorded which). It is not recorded whose cells these are; they may come from a transplant donor. The V and J genes are TRBV5-1 and TRBJ1-1; D remains ambiguous. The CDR3, as DNA: TGCGCCAGCAGCTTGGGGAAATTTCAAGCCTTGAACACTGAAGCTTTCTTT. This translates into CASSLGKFQALNTEAFF.